This TCR beta chain originates from a study of blood T cells in healthy people across ages. Points from the study as a whole: The unsorted PBMCs prevented any conclusive comparison of naive versus antigen-experienced cells. The fall in TCR beta diversity per million T cells was roughly linear with age.

A word on this clonotype: No antigen is known for it.

Drawing of peripheral blood yielded about 10 milliliters from each donor. This CDR3 is built from 15 residues. V was clipped by 0 bases and J by 10 bases, with 13 bases between them. Germline V CDR1 and CDR2: LGHDT, YNNKEL (reference sequence). The second PCR ran roughly 7 to 12 cycles with a sample-barcoded 5' primer and J-beta primers. TCRdb reprocessed the 5' RACE reads with MiXCR, giving one entry per CDR3 protein. The data hold approximately 1.5 million distinct CDR3 sequences, with 30% to 40% observed a single time. This TCR came from a woman under 40 in good health. The genes are TRBV3-1 and TRBJ1-6, with unresolved D. Sequencing was done on a sample of blood. The CDR3 sequence: CASSQDSRRNSPLHF. As DNA, the CDR3 is TGTGCCAGCAGCCAAGATTCCCGGCGGAACTCACCCCTCCACTTT.